Following are 6 T cell receptor beta chains from one sample sequenced in a study of T-cell reconstitution after alpha-beta-depleted transplantation in children. Researchers prepared the TCRbeta library using unique molecular identifiers, the study reports. TCRdb used MiXCR to reprocess the PCR reads, holding one entry per CDR3 protein. The data contain a few hundred thousand distinct CDR3 sequences, roughly a quarter of them singletons. The specimen was PBMCs, collected before TCRalphabeta/CD19-depleted stem cell transplant. Every receptor here comes from a boy under two years old with Wiskott-Aldrich syndrome, due to receive a stem cell transplant.

The V gene is TRBV28, the J gene TRBJ2-3; 9 bases are shared with TRBD2. Losses at the gene ends were 6 bases for V and 5 bases for J; bases not matched to a gene: 12. The V gene's germline CDR1 is MDHEN and CDR2 SYDVKM. CDR3 length: 16 amino acids. As DNA, the CDR3 is TGTGCCAGCAGACATCCTAGACTAGCGGCAGGAGATACGCAGTATTTT. This codes for CASRHPRLAAGDTQYF.

This clonotype came up a few times. The chain couples TRBV6-5 to TRBJ2-1, with a tentative D call TRBD1 (5 bases). V dropped 0 bases and J dropped 7 bases, with 10 bases sitting between them. The CDR3 runs 14 residues. Per the germline V gene, CDR1 is MNHEY and CDR2 is SVGAGI. CDR3 coding DNA: TGTGCCAGCAGTTACTCGATCAGGGAAAATGAGCAGTTCTTC. It encodes CASSYSIRENEQFF.

The rearrangement joins TRBV20-1 to TRBJ2-7; 9 bases are a match to TRBD2. V shed 4 bases, J shed 1 base, and the junction held 11 bases outside the gene matches. Germline V gene lookup returns CDR1 DFQATT and CDR2 SNEGSKA (reference sequence). This CDR3 has 16 amino acids. The CDR3 coding sequence is TGCAGTGCTATTGGTTTTAGCGGGAGCTTATCCTACGAGCAGTACTTC. Its protein product is CSAIGFSGSLSYEQYF.

The chain links TRBV7-9 to TRBJ2-2; possibly TRBD2 for D (6 bases). The germline CDR1 and CDR2 sequences are SEHNR and FQNEAQ (reference sequence). The CDR3 totals 16 residues. V shed 5 bases and J shed 5 bases, with 18 bases lying between them. CDR3 residues: CASSRRPGEGTGELFF. CDR3 in DNA: TGTGCCAGCAGCCGCCGACCGGGAGAGGGGACCGGGGAGCTGTTTTTT.

This clonotype has only a few counts. The chain has TRBV30 and TRBJ2-5; 12 nucleotides match TRBD1. J lost 5 bases, V lost 0 bases, and 4 bases had no gene match. CDR1 is GTSNPN and CDR2 is SVGIG in the germline V gene (reference sequence). The CDR3 has 15 amino acids. The CDR3 is CAWSVGQGAMETQYF. The CDR3 DNA reads as TGTGCCTGGAGTGTGGGACAGGGGGCTATGGAGACCCAGTACTTC.

The chain uses TRBV11-1 and TRBJ2-7; 9 bases map to TRBD1. The CDR3 totals 15 residues. J lost 1 base, V lost 5 bases, and 6 bases had no gene match. Germline CDR1 reads SGHAT; CDR2 reads FQDESV (reference sequence). CDR3 region: CASSLGTGPSYEQYF. CDR3 coding DNA: TGTGCCAGCAGCCTAGGGACAGGGCCATCCTACGAGCAGTACTTC.